This section outlines one T cell receptor beta chain sequence together with its context. This clone was counted a single time. The specificity of this receptor is unknown. No base-level quality is on record; no much larger clone is a single base apart. This sample is drawn from a study of shared clonotypes between healthy human individuals (dated by TCRdb to between 2020 and 2021). Notes on the research overall: Three men and two women, aged 18 to 49 years, made up the cohort. Per donor, three plates each were used for CD4 naive and CD4 memory, two for CD8 naive, and one for CD8 memory. To estimate repertoire size and how much clonotype sharing occurs between individuals, the study deeply sequenced the blood TCR repertoires of several healthy adults. Different laboratories and diverse techniques were used to prepare libraries and sequence TCR repertoires, to increase sequencing depth and limit assay-specific biases. Leukapheresis yielded between about 0.94 and 10 billion PBMCs per donor.

The CDR3 numbers 17 residues from cysteine through phenylalanine. Kept here is only the CDR3 DNA, which spans 51 bases and is read in frame from base 1. CDR1 and CDR2, per the germline V gene, are SNHLY and FYNNEI. V ends up 4 bases short and J 8 bases short, with an unmatched junction base count of 14. Overall results and qualifications from the work: Incomplete sequencing was indicated by rarefaction of sorted-subset datasets, despite the large sequencing depth. Pairwise subsampling led to the expectation that sequencing depth would affect the degree of clonotype sharing among donors. Naive subsets generally had larger estimated clonotype richness than memory subsets. Sampling was restricted to blood, and TCR repertoires in tissues likely differ from the TCR repertoires found in blood. Because the study included a small number of donors, the genetic and exposure-history diversity represented was limited. About 5% of naive CD4, 3% to 4% of naive CD8, around 2.3% of memory CD4, and about 0.4% of memory CD8 clonotypes were shared across a few donors. Compared with non-shared clonotypes, clonotypes shared by all four sorted-subset donors had higher generation probabilities.

For the CD8 naive samples, CD45RO-negative cells were positively selected for CCR7, yielding a CD45RA+CCR7+ population from which TemRA cells were excluded. Donors were healthy HIV-negative adults with no recently reported acute infections or vaccinations. Every donor was a Caucasian adult residing in Nashville, Tennessee, USA. Blood was obtained by leukapheresis, after which PBMCs were separated by Ficoll-Histopaque density gradient centrifugation and cryopreserved in liquid nitrogen vapor phase. Analytical flow cytometry was used to check the purity and quantity of every magnetically sorted T cell population. Each sorted fraction had its genomic DNA isolated and then quantified by UV absorbance on a Nanodrop 2000c. Using the deep immunoSEQ assay, multiplex PCR amplified TCR CDR3 regions from genomic DNA. For each cell subset, the extracted genomic DNA was distributed evenly across all wells of several immunoSEQ 96-well plates, and each plate served as one replicate. For sorted subsets, approximately 190 ng of genomic DNA, equivalent to 25,000 to 35,000 T cell genomes, went into each replicate PCR. Purified libraries were quantified with a Qubit 3.0 fluorometer, sized on a Bioanalyzer 2100, and re-quantified with the KAPA Library Quantification kit. Each immunoSEQ 96-well plate was sequenced on its own single-read 150-cycle Illumina NextSeq 550 flow cell. The authors processed their data as follows. Because the immunoSEQ output held only junctional sequences and lacked quality scores, the filtering could not match the filtering applied to full-length reads. Sequences were annotated with PyIR, a Python wrapper for IgBLAST v1.9, using IMGT germline references to assign V/J genes and CDR3. Any read was removed if the V/J assignment was weak (E-value above 1e-6), the CDR3 was missing, or the read contained stop codons, out-of-frame junctions, or ambiguous translated residues. V3J clonotypes were defined by identical inferred V gene, J gene, and CDR3 amino acid sequence. Percentage overlap between repertoires was computed as shared unique clonotypes divided by the size of the smaller repertoire. Three approaches were used to assess repertoire richness: RTK rarefaction, the Chao1 estimator, and Recon v2.1 estimates of unobserved clonotypes. Generation probabilities were computed with OLGA for all TCRbeta clonotypes obtained by the gDNA method from a handful of donors. TCRdb took this table from immuneACCESS and kept in-frame rearrangements with V and J called. Such tables lack part of the clones; where checked against another copy, unresolved V genes explain under half of the gap, and the rest is unexplained. The DNA gave D and trimming, while V, J and clone size come from that table. Within this sample are about 2.1 million clones, with around 93% of them counted one time only. The ten largest clonotypes hold about 1.7% of the sample.

Sequences were obtained from naive CD8+ T cells from PBMCs. In light of the paper, this sample's cell subset or site label describes: CD45RA+CCR7+. The TCR comes from a man aged 18 to 30 in good health. Some clones in this sample may be carry-over from other donors' samples. The chain was built from TRBV2 and TRBJ2-1; the junction holds 10 bases that match TRBD1. The nucleotide sequence is TGTGCCAGCAGTGTCCCGGGACAGGGGCCCGAAGCTGATGAGCAGTTCTTC. Translated, this is CASSVPGQGPEADEQFF.